The 18 T cell receptor beta chains below all came from one sample that was sequenced in a study of control samples from healthy donors and cancer patients (dated by TCRdb to about 2020). Library preparation used the immunoSEQ multiplex PCR assay. Here the immuneACCESS table is served through TCRdb, limited to in-frame sequences with V and J called. Missing clones are a known gap in these copies; in checked studies unresolved V genes cover under half, and the rest lacks a known reason. Within this sample are over 85,000 clones, with more than 80% of them counted one time only. Together, the top ten hold about 1.5% of the sample. What was sequenced was blood. Source of these receptors: a woman aged 25 to 39 in good health.

This chain links TRBV6-6 with TRBJ2-7; D possibly corresponds to TRBD1 (6 bases). V was pared by 5 bases and J by 5 bases, with 13 bases between. This CDR3 spans 13 amino acids. Germline CDR1 and CDR2: MNHNY and SVGAGI (reference sequence). CDR3 coding DNA: TGTGCCAGCAGTCGGACAGTGAGGGACGAGCAGTACTTC. Translating it yields CASSRTVRDEQYF.

This clone was counted a single time. The gene calls are TRBV2 and TRBJ1-5; D is ambiguous. Germline V gene data show CDR1 as SNHLY and CDR2 as FYNNEI. V was shortened by 5 bases and J by 0 bases, with 8 bases between the two germline ends. The CDR3 sequence is 14 residues long. CDR3: CASSPPSSNQPQHF. CDR3 sequence (DNA): TGTGCCAGCAGTCCGCCGAGTAGCAATCAGCCCCAGCATTTT.

The V and J genes are TRBV28 and TRBJ1-1; a weak D match, TRBD1 (6 bases). The V end lost 2 bases, the J end lost 2 bases, and 18 bases lay between the germline ends. Germline V gene sequence: CDR1 MDHEN, CDR2 SYDVKM. This CDR3 spans 17 amino acids. The CDR3 loop is CASSLLQGPWINTEAFF. The CDR3 DNA follows: TGTGCCAGCAGTTTACTGCAGGGGCCTTGGATAAACACTGAAGCTTTCTTT.

V gene TRBV5-1 combines with J gene TRBJ2-7; possibly TRBD2 for D (6 bases). This CDR3 comprises 18 residues. V lost 0 bases to trimming and J lost 2 bases, with 21 bases between them. Per the germline V gene, CDR1 is SGHRS and CDR2 is YFSETQ. CDR3 DNA: TGCGCCAGCAGCTTGGCCGGGTCGGGGGTATATGTCACCTACGAGCAGTACTTC. This sequence encodes CASSLAGSGVYVTYEQYF.

The rearrangement links TRBV2 to TRBJ2-6; weak D call: TRBD1 (5 bases). Trimming left V 8 bases short and J 1 base short, with 9 bases between. Germline V CDR1 and CDR2: SNHLY, FYNNEI. The CDR3 length is 14 residues. The CDR3, as DNA: TGTGCCAGCCGCAGGGTGTCTGGGGCCAACGTCCTGACTTTC. This translates into CASRRVSGANVLTF.

The chain joins TRBV30 to TRBJ2-3, with TRBD2 matching over 11 bases. This CDR3 has 15 residues. Germline V lookup: CDR1 GTSNPN, CDR2 SVGIG (reference sequence). V dropped 7 bases and J dropped 2; count of bases not matched to a gene: 8. DNA of the CDR3: TGTGCCTTGCTGACTAGCGGGGCGCTCACAGATACGCAGTATTTT. It yields the protein CALLTSGALTDTQYF.

This chain joins TRBV5-1 and TRBJ2-7; D gene ambiguous. This CDR3 has 12 amino acids. Between the trimmed V and J ends, which lost 3 bases and 3 bases, there was a span of 7 bases. CDR1 and CDR2 (germline): SGHRS, YFSETQ. The CDR3 sequence: CASSYNNYEQYF. The CDR3 bases are TGCGCCAGCAGCTATAACAACTACGAGCAGTACTTC.

This chain joins TRBV9 and TRBJ2-7; D unclear. Germline V gives CDR1 SGDLS, CDR2 YYNGEE. This CDR3 spans 18 amino acids. V dropped 0 bases and J dropped 0 bases, with 19 bases sitting between them. CDR3 in amino acids: CASSVGIGEGVVSYEQYF. For the CDR3, the DNA is TGTGCCAGCAGCGTAGGTATCGGTGAAGGCGTTGTCTCCTACGAGCAGTACTTC.

V is TRBV2 and J is TRBJ1-6, with a possible D match to TRBD1 (6 bases). With 6 bases removed from V and 1 base from J, the gap between germline ends came to 13 bases. Germline V gene sequence: CDR1 SNHLY, CDR2 FYNNEI. The CDR3 is 16 amino acids. CDR3: CASSAHRESYNSPLHF. CDR3 nucleotide sequence: TGTGCCAGCAGCGCCCACAGGGAGTCCTATAATTCACCCCTCCACTTT.

This sequence joins TRBV16 and TRBJ1-5; D remains unclear. The CDR3 consists of 17 residues. CDR1 and CDR2 (germline): KGHSY, FQNENV. The V and J ends lost 6 bases and 1 base respectively, with 19 bases between them. The CDR3 DNA reads as TGTGCCAGCAGTACCGGCCAGGCTCTAATGAGCAATCAGCCCCAGCATTTT. This encodes CASSTGQALMSNQPQHF.

This clone was seen a few times. This chain joins TRBV6-4 and TRBJ2-1; 11 bases align to TRBD2. The CDR3 is 14 residues long. CDR1 is MRHNA, CDR2 SNTAGT, per germline. Trimming at V came to 3 bases and at J to 6 bases, leaving 1 base not matched to a gene. DNA of the CDR3: TGTGCCAGCAGTGATAGCGGGGGGGCCAATGAGCAGTTCTTC. Translation gives CASSDSGGANEQFF.

The chain recombines TRBV18 with TRBJ1-2; D possibly corresponds to TRBD1 (6 bases). Germline V gene sequence: CDR1 KGHSH, CDR2 LQKENI. This CDR3 contains 15 residues. Trimming removed 6 bases at V and 2 bases at J, with 16 bases between. The CDR3 loop is CASSQDSKTNYGYTF. The CDR3 bases are TGTGCCAGCTCCCAGGACAGCAAAACGAACTATGGCTACACCTTC.

V is TRBV12-5 and J is TRBJ1-1; D possibly corresponds to TRBD1 (5 bases). Trimming took 4 bases from V and 6 from J, leaving 18 bases between them. The CDR3 spans 15 residues. Germline CDR1 and CDR2: LGHNT and FRNRAP. CDR3 sequence (DNA): TGTGCTAGTGGTTGGGGGGACGGCCGTCGGGCTGAAGCTTTCTTT. It encodes CASGWGDGRRAEAFF.

The chain is built from TRBV5-4 and TRBJ2-2; the match to TRBD2 covers 7 bases. J was trimmed by 3 bases and V by 3 bases; bases with no gene match: 5. This CDR3 region has 15 residues. Germline CDR1 SGHNT, CDR2 YYREEE (reference sequence). CDR3 loop: CASSSGRGYTGELFF. CDR3 in DNA: TGTGCCAGCAGCTCAGGGCGGGGGTACACCGGGGAGCTGTTTTTT.

This clone was seen just once. This sequence joins TRBV7-9 and TRBJ2-6; perhaps TRBD1 as D (5 bases). The germline gives CDR1 SEHNR, CDR2 FQNEAQ (reference sequence). This CDR3 is 15 amino acids long. With 3 bases removed from V and 0 bases from J, the gap between germline ends came to 6 bases. CDR3 DNA sequence: TGTGCCAGCAGCTTCCAGGGCTCTGGGGCCAACGTCCTGACTTTC. It encodes CASSFQGSGANVLTF.

The rearrangement links TRBV28 to TRBJ2-1, with D possibly being TRBD1 (6 bases). Germline V CDR1 and CDR2: MDHEN, SYDVKM. The V end lost 3 bases, the J end lost 0 bases, and 15 bases lay between the germline ends. The CDR3 sequence is 17 residues long. The CDR3 DNA reads as TGTGCCAGCAGTTTTCTTAGTGGGGGCATCTCCTACAATGAGCAGTTCTTC. Amino acids: CASSFLSGGISYNEQFF.

The gene calls are TRBV7-2 and TRBJ1-2; D not certain. Between the trimmed V and J ends, which lost 4 bases and 7 bases, there was a span of 13 bases. Germline V gives CDR1 SGHTA, CDR2 FQGNSA. The CDR3 runs 13 residues. CDR3 nucleotides: TGTGCCAGCAGCTCCGTCCGAGGAAGTGGCTACACCTTC. The encoded protein is CASSSVRGSGYTF. Together with reference TRBV7-2 and TRBJ1-2, the CDR3 gives the full variable domain: GAGVSQSPSNKVTEKGKDVELRCDPISGHTALYWYRQSLGQGLEFLIYFQGNSAPDKSGLPSDRFSAERTGGSVSTLTIQRTQQEDSAVYLCASSSVRGSGYTFGSGTRLTVV.

The chain's CDR3 is CASSISTGIPYEQYF. The CDR3 DNA follows: TGTGCCAGCAGTATATCGACAGGGATTCCCTACGAGCAGTACTTC. The chain joins TRBV6-2 or TRBV6-3 to TRBJ2-7, with 7 bases that match TRBD1. Unmatched junction bases numbered 9, after V lost 5 bases and J lost 2 bases. Germline assignment: CDR1 MNHEY and CDR2 SVGEGT. The CDR3 has 15 amino acids.